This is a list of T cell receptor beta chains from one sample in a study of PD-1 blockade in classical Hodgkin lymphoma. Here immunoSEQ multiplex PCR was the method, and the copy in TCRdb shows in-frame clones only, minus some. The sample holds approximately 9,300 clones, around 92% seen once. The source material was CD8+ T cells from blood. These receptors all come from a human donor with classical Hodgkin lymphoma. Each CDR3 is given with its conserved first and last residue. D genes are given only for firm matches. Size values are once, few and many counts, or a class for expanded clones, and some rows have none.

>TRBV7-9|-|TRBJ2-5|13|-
CASSSSIQETQYF
TGTGCCAGCAGCTCTTCAATACAAGAGACCCAGTACTTC
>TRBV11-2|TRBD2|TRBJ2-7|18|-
CASSLLGGPGLETYEQYF
TGTGCCAGCAGCCTCCTGGGGGGCCCGGGACTAGAGACCTACGAGCAGTACTTC
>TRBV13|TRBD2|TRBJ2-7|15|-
CASSLGLAGSYEQYF
TGTGCCAGCAGCTTAGGGCTAGCGGGCTCCTACGAGCAGTACTTC
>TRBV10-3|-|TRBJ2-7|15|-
CAISESGDRKVEQYF
TGTGCCATCAGTGAATCCGGAGACAGGAAAGTAGAGCAGTACTTC
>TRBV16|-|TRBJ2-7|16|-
CASSHNLTPGPGEQYF
TGTGCCAGCAGCCACAACCTAACACCGGGTCCGGGGGAGCAGTACTTC
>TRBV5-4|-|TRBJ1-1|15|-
CASSLTSAEEDRAFF
TGTGCCAGCAGCTTAACGTCCGCCGAAGAAGACAGGGCTTTCTTT
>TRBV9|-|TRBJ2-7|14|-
CASSSGTGTYEQYF
TGTGCCAGCAGCTCCGGGACGGGGACCTACGAGCAGTACTTC
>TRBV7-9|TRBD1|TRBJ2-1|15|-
CASSSDREFGNEQFF
TGTGCCAGCAGCTCCGACAGGGAGTTTGGTAATGAGCAGTTCTTC
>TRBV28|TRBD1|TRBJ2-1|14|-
CASSLGVTGARQFF
TGTGCCAGCAGCCTTGGTGTGACAGGGGCCCGGCAGTTCTTC
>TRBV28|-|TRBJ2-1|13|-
CASSLRGRDEQFF
TGTGCCAGCAGTTTGAGGGGGAGAGATGAGCAGTTCTTC
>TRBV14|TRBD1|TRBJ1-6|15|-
CASSRQGRENSPLHF
TGTGCCAGCAGCCGACAGGGTAGGGAGAATTCACCCCTCCACTTT
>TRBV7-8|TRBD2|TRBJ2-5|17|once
CASSSRLAGGPGETQYF
TGTGCCAGCAGCTCCCGATTAGCGGGGGGGCCGGGAGAGACCCAGTACTTC
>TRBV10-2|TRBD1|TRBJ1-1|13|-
CASNDRGSTEAFF
TGCGCCAGCAATGACAGGGGATCGACTGAAGCTTTCTTT
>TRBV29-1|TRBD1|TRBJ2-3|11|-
CSPGEGAVQYF
TGCAGCCCCGGCGAGGGGGCTGTGCAGTATTTT
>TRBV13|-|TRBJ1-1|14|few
CASSSMGGDTEAFF
TGTGCCAGCAGCTCGATGGGAGGGGACACTGAAGCTTTCTTT
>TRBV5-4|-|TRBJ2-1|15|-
CASSKQGSAVPEQFF
TGTGCCAGCAGCAAGCAGGGGAGTGCGGTTCCAGAGCAGTTCTTC
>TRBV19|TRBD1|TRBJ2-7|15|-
CASSPHRQGSYEQYF
TGTGCCAGTAGCCCCCATCGACAGGGTTCCTACGAGCAGTACTTC
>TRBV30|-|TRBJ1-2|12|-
CAWKISGVGYTF
TGTGCCTGGAAAATTTCAGGGGTTGGCTACACCTTC
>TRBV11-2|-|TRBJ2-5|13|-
CASSSLLEETQYF
TGTGCCAGCAGCTCATTACTTGAAGAGACCCAGTACTTC
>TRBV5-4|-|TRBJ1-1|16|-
CASSHNTGGLNTEAFF
TGTGCCAGCAGCCACAATACCGGAGGCTTGAACACTGAAGCTTTCTTT
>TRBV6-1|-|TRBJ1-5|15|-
CASTYQWVSNQPQHF
TGTGCCAGCACCTACCAGTGGGTTAGCAATCAGCCCCAGCATTTT
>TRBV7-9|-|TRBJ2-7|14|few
CASSPFGLGYEQYF
TGTGCCAGCAGCCCATTCGGCCTGGGTTACGAGCAGTACTTC
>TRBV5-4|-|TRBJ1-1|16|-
CASSLAYEVPNTEAFF
TGTGCCAGCAGCTTGGCCTACGAGGTCCCGAACACTGAAGCTTTCTTT
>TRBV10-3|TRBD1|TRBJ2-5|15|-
CASAPGQDGIETQYF
TGTGCCAGCGCACCTGGACAGGACGGCATAGAGACCCAGTACTTC
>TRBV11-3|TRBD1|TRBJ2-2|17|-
CASSLDAGQGNTGELFF
TGTGCCAGCAGCTTAGATGCGGGACAGGGGAACACCGGGGAGCTGTTTTTT